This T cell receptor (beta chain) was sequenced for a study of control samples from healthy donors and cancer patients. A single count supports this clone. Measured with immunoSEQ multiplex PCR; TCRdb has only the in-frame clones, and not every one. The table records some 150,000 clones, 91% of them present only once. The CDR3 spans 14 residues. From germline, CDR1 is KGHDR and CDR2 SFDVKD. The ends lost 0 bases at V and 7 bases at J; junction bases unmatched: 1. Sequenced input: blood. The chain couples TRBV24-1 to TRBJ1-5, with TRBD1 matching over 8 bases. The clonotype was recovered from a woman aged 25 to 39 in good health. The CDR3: CATSDLQGAQPQHF. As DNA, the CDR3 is TGTGCCACCAGTGATTTGCAGGGGGCCCAGCCCCAGCATTTT.